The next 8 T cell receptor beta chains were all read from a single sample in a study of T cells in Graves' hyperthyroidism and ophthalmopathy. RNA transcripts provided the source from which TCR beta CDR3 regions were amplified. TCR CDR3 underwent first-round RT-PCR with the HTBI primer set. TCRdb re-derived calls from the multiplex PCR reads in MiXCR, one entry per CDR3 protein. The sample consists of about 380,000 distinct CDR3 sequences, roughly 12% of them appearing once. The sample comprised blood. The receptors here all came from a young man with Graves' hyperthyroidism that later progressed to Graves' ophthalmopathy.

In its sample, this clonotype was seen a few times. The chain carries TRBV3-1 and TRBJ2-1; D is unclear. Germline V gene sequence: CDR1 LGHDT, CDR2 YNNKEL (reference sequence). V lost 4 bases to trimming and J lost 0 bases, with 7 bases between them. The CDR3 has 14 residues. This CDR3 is CASSPASSYNEQFF. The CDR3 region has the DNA TGTGCCAGCAGCCCTGCAAGCTCCTACAATGAGCAGTTCTTC.

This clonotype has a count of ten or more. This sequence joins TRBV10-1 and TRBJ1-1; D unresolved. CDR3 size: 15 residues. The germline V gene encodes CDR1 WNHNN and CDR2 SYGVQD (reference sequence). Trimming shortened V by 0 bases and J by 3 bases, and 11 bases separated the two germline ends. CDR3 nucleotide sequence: TGCGCCAGCAGTGAGTCAAAATTGAGGGACACTGAAGCTTTCTTT. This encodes CASSESKLRDTEAFF.

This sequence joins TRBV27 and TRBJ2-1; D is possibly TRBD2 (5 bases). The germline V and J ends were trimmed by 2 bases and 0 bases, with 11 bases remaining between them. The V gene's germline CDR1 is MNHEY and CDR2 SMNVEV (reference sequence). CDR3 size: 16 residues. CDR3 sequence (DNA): TGTGCCAGCAGTTTAATCGGGGTAGCCTCCTACAATGAGCAGTTCTTC. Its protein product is CASSLIGVASYNEQFF.

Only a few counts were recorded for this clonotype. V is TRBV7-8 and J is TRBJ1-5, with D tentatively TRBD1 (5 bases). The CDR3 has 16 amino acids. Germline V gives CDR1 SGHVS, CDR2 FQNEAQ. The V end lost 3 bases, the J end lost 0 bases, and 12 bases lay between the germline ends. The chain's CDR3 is CASSFFRAYSNQPQHF. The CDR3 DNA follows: TGTGCCAGCAGCTTCTTCAGGGCTTATAGCAATCAGCCCCAGCATTTT.

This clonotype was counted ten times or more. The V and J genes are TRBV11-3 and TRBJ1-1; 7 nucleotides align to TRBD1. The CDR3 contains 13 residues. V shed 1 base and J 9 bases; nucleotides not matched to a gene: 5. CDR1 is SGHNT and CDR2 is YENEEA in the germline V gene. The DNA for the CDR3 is TGTGCCAGCAGCTTAGTACAGGGGAAGAAAGCTTTCTTT. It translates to CASSLVQGKKAFF.

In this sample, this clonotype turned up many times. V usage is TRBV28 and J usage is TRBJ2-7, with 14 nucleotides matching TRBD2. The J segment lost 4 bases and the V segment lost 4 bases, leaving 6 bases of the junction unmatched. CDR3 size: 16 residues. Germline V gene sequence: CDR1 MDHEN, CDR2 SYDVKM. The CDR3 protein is CASSSSGTSGRYEQYF. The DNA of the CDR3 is TGTGCCAGCAGTTCATCCGGGACTAGCGGGAGATACGAGCAGTACTTC.

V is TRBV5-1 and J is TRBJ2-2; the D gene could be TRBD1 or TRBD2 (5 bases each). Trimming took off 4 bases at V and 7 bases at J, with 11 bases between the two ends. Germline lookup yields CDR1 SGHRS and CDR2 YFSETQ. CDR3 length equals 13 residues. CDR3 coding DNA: TGCGCCAGCAGCGCGGCAGGGAGCGGGGAGCTGTTTTTT. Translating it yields CASSAAGSGELFF.

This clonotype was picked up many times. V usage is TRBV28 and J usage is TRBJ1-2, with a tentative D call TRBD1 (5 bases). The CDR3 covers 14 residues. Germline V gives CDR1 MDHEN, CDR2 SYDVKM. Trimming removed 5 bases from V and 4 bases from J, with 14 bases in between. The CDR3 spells CASSPGTSVYGYTF. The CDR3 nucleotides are TGTGCCAGCAGTCCCGGGACGTCGGTCTATGGCTACACCTTC.